This entry lists 4 T cell receptor beta chains sequenced from one sample in a study of blood T cell repertoires in COVID-19. The assay was immunoSEQ multiplex PCR, and TCRdb's table has in-frame clones only and misses some. The table lists more than 100,000 clones, over 75% of them singletons. The sample taken for sequencing was peripheral blood. The receptor source for this set is a woman between 70 and 85 years old with acute or convalescent COVID-19.

This CDR3 reads CASSGLANAFTDTQYF. The CDR3 DNA is TGTGCCAGCAGTGGGCTAGCCAATGCCTTCACAGATACGCAGTATTTT. The V and J genes are TRBV2 and TRBJ2-3; perhaps TRBD2 as D (5 bases). The germline V gene encodes CDR1 SNHLY and CDR2 FYNNEI. This CDR3 spans 16 amino acids. V gave up 4 bases and J gave up 2 bases, with 16 bases separating them.

The rearrangement links TRBV30 to TRBJ1-5, with D hard to call. Germline V gene sequence: CDR1 GTSNPN, CDR2 SVGIG (reference sequence). CDR3 length: 13 amino acids. Trimming shortened V by 7 bases and J by 0 bases, and 10 bases separated the two germline ends. The CDR3 sequence: CALGDNSNQPQHF. The CDR3 nucleotides read TGTGCCTTAGGAGATAATAGCAATCAGCCCCAGCATTTT.

V and J are TRBV6-6 and TRBJ2-7; 10 positions match TRBD1. From germline, CDR1 is MNHNY and CDR2 SVGAGI (reference sequence). With 5 bases clipped from V and 5 bases from J, the junction kept 9 bases outside the gene matches. The CDR3 consists of 15 residues. The CDR3 spells CASSHRDRGIDEQYF. The CDR3 DNA is TGTGCCAGCAGTCACCGGGACAGGGGTATCGACGAGCAGTACTTC.

This chain uses TRBV6-2 or TRBV6-3 with TRBJ2-6; D is uncertain. Germline V gives CDR1 MNHEY, CDR2 SVGEGT. The CDR3 covers 16 residues. Deletions cut 5 bases from V and 0 bases from J, with 11 bases between. The CDR3 DNA follows: TGTGCCAGCAGTACCAGAATAAACTCTGGGGCCAACGTCCTGACTTTC. This sequence encodes CASSTRINSGANVLTF.